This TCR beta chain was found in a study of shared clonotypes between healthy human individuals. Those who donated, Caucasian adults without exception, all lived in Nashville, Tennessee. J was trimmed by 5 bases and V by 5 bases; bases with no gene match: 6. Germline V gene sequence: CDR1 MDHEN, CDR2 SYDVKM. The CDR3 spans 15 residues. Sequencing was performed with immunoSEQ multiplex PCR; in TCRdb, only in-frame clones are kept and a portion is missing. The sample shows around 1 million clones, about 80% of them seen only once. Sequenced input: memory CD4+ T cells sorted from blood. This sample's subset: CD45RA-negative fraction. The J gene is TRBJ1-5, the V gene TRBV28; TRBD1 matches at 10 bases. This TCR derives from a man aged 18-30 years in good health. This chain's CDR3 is CASSPGQGSYQPQHF. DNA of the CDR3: TGTGCCAGCAGTCCGGGACAGGGGTCTTATCAGCCCCAGCATTTT.